This passage covers 18 T cell receptor beta chains from one sample sequenced in a study of neurological immune-mediated disorders. Each CDR3 protein is one row after TCRdb ran MiXCR on the 5' RACE reads. Here the sample spans tens of thousands of distinct CDR3 sequences, around 3.6% being singletons. The specimen sequenced was PBMCs. Receptors were obtained from a woman aged 50 to 60 with multiple sclerosis.

This clonotype occurred a few times. The chain has TRBV18 and TRBJ2-1; 8 nucleotides agree with TRBD1. The germline V gene has CDR1 KGHSH and CDR2 LQKENI. CDR3 length equals 15 residues. V trimming: 5 bases; J trimming: 4 bases; junction bases outside the gene matches: 7. CDR3: CASSDDRGGYNEQFF. DNA for the CDR3: TGTGCCAGCTCAGATGACAGGGGTGGATACAATGAGCAGTTCTTC.

This clonotype was observed at least ten times. The V call is TRBV15, the J call TRBJ2-3, with 8 positions matching TRBD2. Trimming cost V 5 bases and J 2 bases; bases outside gene matches: 9. The CDR3 sequence is 16 residues long. In germline, CDR1 is LNHNV, CDR2 YYDKDF (reference sequence). CDR3 DNA sequence: TGTGCCACCAGCGAAGGGCGGGGGGCCTTCACAGATACGCAGTATTTT. Its protein is CATSEGRGAFTDTQYF.

On this clonotype: At one end, the junction sequence differs from germline, possibly due to a read error. The V call is TRBV12-3 or TRBV12-4, the J call TRBJ2-7, with TRBD2 matching over 7 bases. There are 15 residues in the CDR3. This CDR3 reads CASSFQGGSSYEQHF. The DNA of the CDR3 is TGTGCCAGCAGCTTTCAAGGCGGGAGCTCCTACGAGCAGCACTTC.

This clonotype has at least ten counts. The chain joins TRBV10-3 to TRBJ2-3; D not certain. The V and J ends lost 0 bases and 3 bases respectively, with 1 base between them. This CDR3 has 12 amino acids. Per the germline V gene, CDR1 is ENHRY and CDR2 is SYGVKD. CDR3 in DNA: TGTGCCATCAGTGAGTCGACAGATACGCAGTATTTT. Protein product: CAISESTDTQYF.

This clonotype was recorded at least ten times. V gene TRBV15 combines with J gene TRBJ2-1, with unresolved D. CDR1 LNHNV and CDR2 YYDKDF come from the germline V gene (reference sequence). Trimming cost V 0 bases and J 8 bases, with 8 bases left between them. The CDR3 is 13 residues long. CDR3 bases: TGTGCCACCAGCAGAGATGTGATCTATGAGCAGTTCTTC. Its protein is CATSRDVIYEQFF.

V usage is TRBV5-4 and J usage is TRBJ2-1; 7 bases are shared with TRBD1. Losses at the gene ends were 0 bases for V and 6 bases for J; bases not matched to a gene: 6. From germline, CDR1 is SGHNT and CDR2 YYREEE (reference sequence). This CDR3 spans 15 amino acids. CDR3 protein: CASSLDQGVGNEQFF. The CDR3 DNA follows: TGTGCCAGCAGCTTGGATCAGGGGGTTGGCAATGAGCAGTTCTTC.

In its sample, this clonotype was seen many times. V is TRBV5-1 and J is TRBJ2-7, with D tentatively TRBD1 (6 bases). Germline CDR1 is SGHRS and CDR2 is YFSETQ. This CDR3 has 14 residues. Trimming took off 4 bases at V and 0 bases at J, with 11 bases between the two ends. CDR3 nucleotide sequence: TGCGCCAGCAGCCAACAGGGTAACTCCTACGAGCAGTACTTC. It translates to CASSQQGNSYEQYF.

This clonotype was observed many times. The chain is built from TRBV7-6 and TRBJ2-5; 8 nucleotides line up with TRBD2. The V segment lost 3 bases and the J segment 5 bases; nucleotides outside the gene matches: 11. The CDR3 contains 16 residues. The V gene's germline CDR1 is SGHVS and CDR2 FNYEAQ. CDR3 nucleotides: TGTGCCAGCAGCTTCGAGCTCGGGGGGGCCTTGGAGACCCAGTACTTC. It encodes CASSFELGGALETQYF.

Worth noting for this clonotype: One base away lies a much larger clone, so this may be a sequencing read error. CDR3 protein: CASTSYNAQFF. The CDR3 bases are TGTGCCAGCACGTCCTACAATGCGCAGTTCTTC. The V and J genes are TRBV5-6 and TRBJ2-1; D unresolved. The CDR3 covers 11 residues. The germline CDR1 and CDR2 sequences are SGHDT and YYEEEE. Using reference TRBV5-6 and TRBJ2-1 for the parts outside the CDR3, the full variable domain is DAGVTQSPTHLIKTRGQQVTLRCSPKSGHDTVSWYQQALGQGPQFIFQYYEEEERQRGNFPDRFSGHQFPNYSSELNVNALLLGDSALYLCASTSYNAQFFGPGTRLTVL.

This chain uses TRBV5-1 with TRBJ2-1, with 8 bases identical to TRBD1. This CDR3 comprises 17 residues. With V trimmed by 4 bases and J by 4 bases, 13 bases remained unmatched. Germline-derived CDR1 and CDR2 are SGHRS and YFSETQ. CDR3 protein: CASSPTGAQSDYNEQFF. The CDR3 nucleotides read TGCGCCAGCAGCCCGACAGGGGCCCAATCGGATTACAATGAGCAGTTCTTC.

This clonotype showed up many times. A read error may account for a junction end that differs from germline. V gene TRBV20-1 combines with J gene TRBJ1-2; D gene unclear. The CDR3 is 10 residues long. Germline-derived CDR1 and CDR2 are DFQATT and SNEGSKA (reference sequence). The CDR3 is CSARDSPFDF. CDR3 DNA: TGCAGTGCTAGAGACAGTCCGTTTGACTTC.

This clonotype was observed many times. V is TRBV7-9 and J is TRBJ1-4; TRBD1 might be the D (5 bases). V was trimmed by 0 bases and J by 1 base, leaving 15 bases between them. Germline V gives CDR1 SEHNR, CDR2 FQNEAQ (reference sequence). The length of the CDR3 is 18 residues. CDR3 region: CASSLAGTGGVTNEKLFF. The CDR3 nucleotides are TGTGCCAGCAGCTTAGCCGGGACCGGCGGGGTAACTAATGAAAAACTGTTTTTT. The full variable domain, its missing parts supplied by reference TRBV7-9 and TRBJ1-4, is DTGVSQNPRHKITKRGQNVTFRCDPISEHNRLYWYRQTLGQGPEFLTYFQNEAQLEKSRLLSDRFSAERPKGSFSTLEIQRTEQGDSAMYLCASSLAGTGGVTNEKLFFGSGTQLSVL.

In its sample, this clonotype was seen many times. V usage is TRBV20-1 and J usage is TRBJ2-2, with D possibly called TRBD1 or TRBD2 (5 bases each). V lost 3 bases to trimming and J lost 8 bases, with 10 bases between them. CDR1 is DFQATT and CDR2 is SNEGSKA in the germline V gene (reference sequence). The CDR3 runs to 12 residues. In nucleotides, the CDR3 is TGCAGTGCTAGTCCCGGGGCTGGGGAGCTGTTTTTT. Protein: CSASPGAGELFF.

This clonotype was recorded at least ten times. This rearrangement joins TRBV7-2 to TRBJ1-2; weak D call: TRBD1 (5 bases). Trimming took 1 base from V and 0 from J, leaving 15 bases between them. Germline CDR1 and CDR2: SGHTA and FQGNSA. This CDR3 is 17 amino acids long. CDR3 nucleotides: TGTGCCAGCAGCTTAGGGTTAGGAGACAGCGCTAACTATGGCTACACCTTC. As protein: CASSLGLGDSANYGYTF.

This clonotype was counted ten times or more. The chain joins TRBV6-5 to TRBJ1-2; TRBD1 agrees at 7 bases. The J segment lost 8 bases and the V segment lost 4 bases, leaving 10 bases of the junction unmatched. Germline V gene data show CDR1 as MNHEY and CDR2 as SVGAGI. The CDR3 runs 14 residues. The CDR3 bases are TGTGCCAGCAGTTCATCTACGACAGGGTCCGGCTACACCTTC. Translation: CASSSSTTGSGYTF.

This clonotype was observed many times. This chain links TRBV12-3 or TRBV12-4 with TRBJ1-5; D might be TRBD1 (6 bases). The V end was cut by 5 bases, the J end by 7 bases, with 15 bases between. This CDR3 contains 14 residues. DNA of the CDR3: TGTGCCAGCAGTCAATTTCAGGGGCGGCAGCCCCAGCATTTT. This codes for CASSQFQGRQPQHF.

This clonotype was detected ten times or more. The J gene is TRBJ2-7, the V gene TRBV20-1, with 7 bases identical to TRBD1. CDR1 is DFQATT and CDR2 is SNEGSKA in the germline V gene (reference sequence). V lost 3 bases, J lost 2 bases, and 7 bases stayed unmatched. This CDR3 is 14 amino acids long. The CDR3 DNA reads TGCAGTGCTAGGGATAGACAGGGACCCTACGAGCAGTACTTC. Amino acid sequence: CSARDRQGPYEQYF.

The J gene is TRBJ2-5, the V gene TRBV5-1; 12 nucleotides agree with TRBD2. Losses at the gene ends were 7 bases for V and 2 bases for J; bases not matched to a gene: 15. From germline, CDR1 is SGHRS and CDR2 YFSETQ. The CDR3 runs to 18 residues. CDR3: CASGSSGLAGKDQETQYF. The CDR3 DNA is TGCGCCAGCGGAAGTAGCGGACTAGCGGGGAAAGATCAAGAGACCCAGTACTTC.